These 3 T cell receptor beta chains were all obtained from the same sample, sequenced in a study of blood T cell repertoires in COVID-19. Only in-frame clones appear in the TCRdb table, and some are missing; sequencing was by immunoSEQ multiplex PCR. The sample lists about 220,000 clones, 85% occurring once. Sequenced: peripheral blood. The receptors originated from a woman in her 70s with COVID-19, enrolled during active disease.

CDR3 DNA: TGTGCCAGCAGCGCCGGCGCGACAGACCGAAACCTCTATAATTCACCCCTCCACTTT. Translated: CASSAGATDRNLYNSPLHF. This chain uses TRBV9 with TRBJ1-6, with D tentatively TRBD1 (5 bases). Germline V gene data show CDR1 as SGDLS and CDR2 as YYNGEE. The CDR3 sequence is 19 residues long. The germline V and J ends were trimmed by 3 bases and 3 bases, with 22 bases remaining between them.

The chain uses TRBV10-3 and TRBJ1-1; D uncertain. The CDR3 is 13 residues long. Germline assignment: CDR1 ENHRY and CDR2 SYGVKD. The ends were cut back, 5 bases at V and 1 base at J, with 8 bases in the middle. As DNA, the CDR3 is TGTGCCATCAGTCTCCGCGGGAACACTGAAGCTTTCTTT. Its translation is CAISLRGNTEAFF.

This clone was found once. The V call is TRBV15, the J call TRBJ1-6; D gene ambiguous. CDR1 and CDR2 from the germline V gene are LNHNV and YYDKDF (reference sequence). This CDR3 is 17 amino acids long. Trimming left V 0 bases short and J 8 bases short, with 17 bases between. The CDR3 DNA sequence: TGTGCCACCAGCAGAGATAGGGAGAGGGAAAGGTATTCACCCCTCCACTTT. Translated: CATSRDRERERYSPLHF. Full variable domain (remainder filled in from reference TRBV15 and TRBJ1-6): DAMVIQNPRYQVTQFGKPVTLSCSQTLNHNVMYWYQQKSSQAPKLLFHYYDKDFNNEADTPDNFQSRRPNTSFCFLDIRSPGLGDTAMYLCATSRDRERERYSPLHFGNGTRLTVT.